Reported below is one T cell receptor (beta chain). Its antigen is not identified. The sample originates from a study of T cell repertoires in cytomegalovirus infection. Background on the study: It was the public TCR beta signatures that indicated both CMV infection and matching HLA type.

Via MiXCR, TCRdb re-called the reads, giving one row per CDR3 protein. The sample has about 530,000 distinct CDR3 sequences; about 26% are singletons. Study-wide results and limits: Cumulative public TCR beta family frequency identified CMV carriers with the relevant HLA. The ex vivo response was dominated by HLA-C-restricted CMV-specific TCR beta clonotypes.

CDR3 length equals 12 residues. Germline values: CDR1 MNHEY, CDR2 SVGAGI. V lost 9 bases and J lost 10; bases outside the gene matches: 9. V is TRBV6-5 and J is TRBJ2-1; 7 positions match TRBD2. Material: PBMCs. The TCR originated in a human donor in good health (CMV status not recorded). Some clones in this sample may be carry-over from other donors' samples. As DNA, the CDR3 is TGTGCCAGTTTTGGGAGGGAGCGCGAGCAGTTCTTC. Translation: CASFGREREQFF.